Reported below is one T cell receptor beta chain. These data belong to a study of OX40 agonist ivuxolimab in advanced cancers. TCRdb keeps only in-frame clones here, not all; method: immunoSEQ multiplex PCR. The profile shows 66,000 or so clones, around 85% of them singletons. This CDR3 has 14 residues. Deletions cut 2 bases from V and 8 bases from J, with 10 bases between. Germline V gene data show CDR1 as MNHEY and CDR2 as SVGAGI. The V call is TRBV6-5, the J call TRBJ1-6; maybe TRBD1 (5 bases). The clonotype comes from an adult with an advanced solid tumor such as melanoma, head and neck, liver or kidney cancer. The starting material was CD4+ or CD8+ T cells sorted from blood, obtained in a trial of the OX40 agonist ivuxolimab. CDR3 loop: CASSYGGTYSPLHF. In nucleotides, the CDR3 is TGTGCCAGCAGTTACGGCGGGACCTATTCACCCCTCCACTTT.